These 25 T cell receptor beta chains were sequenced from one sample in a study. TCRdb redid the calling of the 5' RACE reads with MiXCR, one entry per CDR3 protein. The sample yields thousands of distinct CDR3 sequences, around 60% seen once. Input material: tumor-infiltrating memory CD4+ T cells sorted from the breast tumor. Subset given: memory CD4+ T cells, CD4+CD45RO+CD25-. The receptor source for this set is a female donor with breast cancer.

The chain is built from TRBV12-3 or TRBV12-4 and TRBJ2-2, with 8 bases lining up with TRBD1. This CDR3 has 16 amino acids. The V and J ends lost 3 bases and 4 bases, in that order; junction bases with no gene match: 7. CDR3 coding DNA: TGTGCCAGCAGTTTCATAACAGGGGGTGGCACCGGGGAGCTGTTTTTT. It specifies CASSFITGGGTGELFF.

The V call is TRBV12-3 or TRBV12-4, the J call TRBJ1-5; D not resolved. V was shortened by 5 bases and J by 0 bases, with 11 bases between the two germline ends. CDR3 length: 15 residues. The CDR3: CASSPSGDSNQPQHF. DNA of the CDR3: TGTGCCAGCAGTCCCTCTGGAGATAGCAATCAGCCCCAGCATTTT.

The J gene is TRBJ2-7, the V gene TRBV7-3; possible D gene TRBD2, 6 bases. The CDR3 sequence is 13 residues long. The germline V gene encodes CDR1 SGHTA and CDR2 FQGTGA. Trimming stripped 8 bases from V and 3 bases from J, with 14 bases between. CDR3 loop: CASSSGPNYEQYF. The CDR3 DNA sequence: TGTGCCAGCTCGAGCGGGCCCAACTACGAGCAGTACTTC.

The chain employs TRBV20-1 and TRBJ2-1; 11 bases line up with TRBD1. The CDR3 runs 13 residues. Germline loops: CDR1 DFQATT, CDR2 SNEGSKA (reference sequence). V lost 7 bases and J lost 12; bases outside the gene matches: 11. The CDR3 here is CSVRGQGDVRQFF. Written as DNA, the CDR3 is TGCAGTGTTAGGGGACAGGGGGACGTGAGGCAGTTCTTC.

The V call is TRBV7-6, the J call TRBJ2-2; 8 bases fit TRBD1. Germline V gene lookup returns CDR1 SGHVS and CDR2 FNYEAQ. This CDR3 has 14 amino acids. V lost 8 bases and J lost 4; bases outside the gene matches: 6. CDR3 amino acids: CASSDRVGTGELFF. In nucleotides, the CDR3 is TGTGCCAGCTCGGACAGGGTCGGCACCGGGGAGCTGTTTTTT.

This clonotype came up a few times. The chain employs TRBV4-1 and TRBJ2-1; no clear D. V was clipped by 3 bases and J by 4 bases, with 16 bases between them. This CDR3 contains 16 residues. Germline V lookup: CDR1 MGHRA, CDR2 YSYEKL. The CDR3 is CASSHQLTGVYNEQFF. The DNA of the CDR3 is TGCGCCAGCAGCCATCAGTTGACGGGCGTTTACAATGAGCAGTTCTTC.

The V gene is TRBV6-6, the J gene TRBJ1-6; D unresolved. V lost 7 bases and J 7 bases, leaving 8 bases between the germline ends. Germline-derived CDR1 and CDR2 are MNHNY and SVGAGI (reference sequence). The CDR3 spans 12 residues. CDR3 nucleotide sequence: TGTGCCAGCATTGGCGGGAATTCACCCCTCCACTTT. Its protein product is CASIGGNSPLHF.

This chain connects TRBV6-4 to TRBJ2-1, with 10 bases fitting TRBD2. Trimming cost V 2 bases and J 2 bases; bases outside gene matches: 6. The CDR3 covers 17 residues. Germline loops: CDR1 MRHNA, CDR2 SNTAGT. This CDR3 reads CASSDQPTSGTYNEQFF. In DNA, the CDR3 is TGTGCCAGCAGTGACCAACCAACTAGCGGGACCTACAATGAGCAGTTCTTC.

This clonotype was found a few times. The rearrangement links TRBV11-2 to TRBJ1-1, with D possibly being TRBD1 (6 bases). Germline-derived CDR1 and CDR2 are SGHAT and FQNNGV. CDR3 size: 16 residues. V lost 6 bases, J lost 5 bases, and 22 bases lay in between. The CDR3 is CASSHFARGAWTEAFF. DNA for the CDR3: TGTGCCAGCAGTCACTTTGCACGGGGGGCCTGGACTGAAGCTTTCTTT.

This sequence joins TRBV20-1 and TRBJ2-7, with 12 bases that match TRBD2. The CDR3 covers 15 residues. Germline V lookup: CDR1 DFQATT, CDR2 SNEGSKA (reference sequence). With V trimmed by 6 bases and J by 4 bases, 10 bases remained unmatched. The CDR3 coding sequence is TGCAGTGCAACCCCCCTAGCGGGGGGGCGGTACGAGCAGTACTTC. It is translated as CSATPLAGGRYEQYF.

The CDR3 coding sequence is TGCAGTGCAAACTTAGCGGACAATGAGCAGTTCTTC. This codes for CSANLADNEQFF. The chain uses TRBV20-1 and TRBJ2-1; maybe TRBD2 (6 bases). V was clipped by 6 bases and J by 5 bases, with 11 bases between them. The CDR3 is 12 amino acids. Germline CDR1 reads DFQATT; CDR2 reads SNEGSKA (reference sequence).

The chain is built from TRBV4-1 and TRBJ1-2, with D perhaps TRBD1 (6 bases). CDR1 and CDR2 (germline): MGHRA, YSYEKL. V was clipped by 6 bases and J by 5 bases, with 19 bases between them. The CDR3 is 15 residues long. This CDR3 reads CASSPALDQGYGYTF. DNA of the CDR3: TGCGCCAGCAGTCCCGCGCTTGATCAGGGGTATGGCTACACCTTC.

The V call is TRBV6-1, the J call TRBJ1-2; no definite D call. The CDR3 contains 14 residues. V was pared by 11 bases and J by 0 bases, with 16 bases between. Germline lookup yields CDR1 MNHNS and CDR2 SASEGT. The CDR3 spells CAASREHSNYGYTF. The CDR3 nucleotides read TGTGCCGCCTCTCGGGAACATTCTAACTATGGCTACACCTTC.

In this sample, this clonotype turned up a few times. The gene calls are TRBV7-9 and TRBJ2-6; no reliable D call. V was pared by 1 base and J by 0 bases, with 10 bases between. CDR1 and CDR2 from the germline V gene are SEHNR and FQNEAQ (reference sequence). The CDR3 extends over 17 amino acids. The CDR3, as DNA: TGTGCCAGCAGCTTAGTGGTACAGACCTCTGGGGCCAACGTCCTGACTTTC. Translating it yields CASSLVVQTSGANVLTF.

The chain recombines TRBV12-3 or TRBV12-4 with TRBJ1-5; TRBD1 matches at 7 bases. The V gene end was trimmed by 4 bases and the J gene end by 0 bases; junction bases not matched to a gene: 0. The CDR3 has 14 residues. The DNA for the CDR3 is TGTGCCAGCAGTTCAGGGGGTAGCAATCAGCCCCAGCATTTT. Encoded protein: CASSSGGSNQPQHF.

This chain uses TRBV5-1 with TRBJ1-6; TRBD1 matches at 7 bases. Germline V CDR1 and CDR2: SGHRS, YFSETQ. Losses at the gene ends were 5 bases for V and 9 bases for J; bases not matched to a gene: 5. This CDR3 region has 13 residues. The CDR3 protein is CASRQGSASPLHF. The CDR3 DNA reads TGCGCCAGCAGACAGGGGTCCGCTTCACCCCTCCACTTT. Complete variable domain (other parts from reference TRBV5-1 and TRBJ1-6): KAGVTQTPRYLIKTRGQQVTLSCSPISGHRSVSWYQQTPGQGLQFLFEYFSETQRNKGNFPGRFSGRQFSNSRSEMNVSTLELGDSALYLCASRQGSASPLHFGNGTRLTVT.

This clonotype rates as large (0.1 to 1%). V is TRBV12-3 or TRBV12-4 and J is TRBJ2-5, with D uncertain. The V end lost 3 bases, the J end lost 0 bases, and 14 bases lay between the germline ends. CDR3 length equals 16 residues. The CDR3 loop is CASSFGQTLYQETQYF. The CDR3 DNA reads TGTGCCAGCAGTTTCGGGCAGACTCTGTACCAAGAGACCCAGTACTTC.

This clonotype occurred a few times. The gene calls are TRBV20-1 and TRBJ1-1; a possible D gene is TRBD1 (5 bases). Trimming pared 5 bases from V and 2 bases from J, leaving 12 bases between. CDR1 is DFQATT, CDR2 SNEGSKA, per germline (reference sequence). The CDR3 has 13 amino acids. The CDR3 bases are TGCAGTGCTCTGTGGCAGGGCAACACTGAAGCTTTCTTT. Translated, it gives CSALWQGNTEAFF.

J is TRBJ2-4 and V is TRBV5-1; tentatively, D is TRBD2 (6 bases). Germline V gene lookup returns CDR1 SGHRS and CDR2 YFSETQ. V was cut by 4 bases and J by 4 bases, with 27 bases left in between. This CDR3 comprises 19 residues. The CDR3 DNA is TGCGCCAGCAGCCAAGGACTAAACAACAATGGGACGGGGAAAAACATTCAGTACTTC. Protein sequence: CASSQGLNNNGTGKNIQYF. Combining the CDR3 with reference TRBV5-1 and TRBJ2-4 gives the whole variable domain KAGVTQTPRYLIKTRGQQVTLSCSPISGHRSVSWYQQTPGQGLQFLFEYFSETQRNKGNFPGRFSGRQFSNSRSEMNVSTLELGDSALYLCASSQGLNNNGTGKNIQYFGAGTRLSVL.

V usage is TRBV4-1 and J usage is TRBJ2-2, with a possible D match to TRBD2 (6 bases). V lost 1 base, J lost 4 bases, and 16 bases lay in between. Germline V gene sequence: CDR1 MGHRA, CDR2 YSYEKL. The CDR3 totals 17 residues. CDR3 DNA: TGCGCCAGCAGCCAAGGAACGATGGGGGGATCCACCGGGGAGCTGTTTTTT. Its protein product is CASSQGTMGGSTGELFF.

CDR3 sequence reads: CASKPTGIDYGYTF. CDR3 coding DNA: TGTGCCAGCAAACCAACAGGGATCGACTATGGCTACACCTTC. J is TRBJ1-2 and V is TRBV6-4; maybe TRBD1 (6 bases). Germline V gives CDR1 MRHNA, CDR2 SNTAGT. V was pared by 7 bases and J by 3 bases, with 15 bases between. CDR3 length: 14 amino acids.

V is TRBV12-3 or TRBV12-4 and J is TRBJ2-5; perhaps TRBD2 as D (7 bases). Deletions cut 8 bases from V and 5 bases from J, with 12 bases between. The CDR3 length is 12 residues. CDR3 amino acids: CASRGAYETQYF. CDR3 sequence (DNA): TGTGCCAGCCGGGGGGCCTATGAGACCCAGTACTTC.

CDR3 nucleotides: TGCGCCAGCAGCCCGGGACTAGCGGGGGGCTATAATGATGGGCAGTTCTTC. Its translation: CASSPGLAGGYNDGQFF. The V call is TRBV5-1, the J call TRBJ2-1; 15 bases fit TRBD2. The germline gives CDR1 SGHRS, CDR2 YFSETQ. This CDR3 comprises 17 residues. The V segment lost 4 bases and the J segment 12 bases; nucleotides outside the gene matches: 14.

V and J are TRBV5-1 and TRBJ2-3; 7 positions match TRBD1. The CDR3 is 15 amino acids. Trimming at V came to 0 bases and at J to 3 bases, leaving 4 bases not matched to a gene. Germline V gives CDR1 SGHRS, CDR2 YFSETQ. The CDR3 nucleotides are TGCGCCAGCAGCTTGGTTGGCAGGGGGACAGATACGCAGTATTTT. This gives the protein CASSLVGRGTDTQYF. The full variable domain, rest sourced from reference TRBV5-1 and TRBJ2-3, is KAGVTQTPRYLIKTRGQQVTLSCSPISGHRSVSWYQQTPGQGLQFLFEYFSETQRNKGNFPGRFSGRQFSNSRSEMNVSTLELGDSALYLCASSLVGRGTDTQYFGPGTRLTVL.

About this clonotype: A much larger clone lies a single base off, so this may be a read error. This rearrangement joins TRBV20-1 to TRBJ1-2; 8 nucleotides align to TRBD1. The CDR3 consists of 12 residues. Germline lookup yields CDR1 DFQATT and CDR2 SNEGSKA (reference sequence). Here the CDR3 DNA reads TGCGGTGCTGGACAGGGAGGCTATGGCTACACCTTC. Translated: CGAGQGGYGYTF.